This TCR beta chain comes out of a study of radiation and T cells in renal cell carcinoma. Study-wide background: Nephrectomy followed 15 Gy stereotactic body radiation by 4 weeks. Study findings and constraints: From baseline, blood top tumor clonotypes peaked at 2 weeks post-radiation. Without pretreatment biopsies, baseline tumor clonotype presence was undetermined.

V lost 5 bases to trimming and J lost 4 bases; unmatched junction nucleotides: 4. The V gene's germline CDR1 is SGHTA and CDR2 FQGNSA. This CDR3 contains 14 residues. The time point here: baseline pretreatment blood. Treatment specified: 15 Gy SBRT to primary tumor, nephrectomy 4 weeks later. In regard to this clone: Its antigen is not known.

Sequencing was performed with immunoSEQ multiplex PCR; in TCRdb, only in-frame clones are kept and a portion is missing. The sample records about 130,000 clones, roughly 88% being singletons. This clonotype originated in a woman aged 45-59 years with renal cell carcinoma. V is TRBV7-2 and J is TRBJ2-5, with TRBD2 matching over 10 bases. The specimen comprised blood, sampled from a patient whose treatment included radiotherapy and nephrectomy. The CDR3 DNA is TGTGCCAGCAGCCCCCTAGCGGGGGTAGAGACCCAGTACTTC. This sequence encodes CASSPLAGVETQYF.